This entry lists 28 T cell receptor beta chains sequenced from one sample in a study of tumor-infiltrating lymphocytes in primary liver carcinoma. From around 520 ng of total RNA, TCR beta-specific cDNA was reverse-transcribed using a constant-region primer. Slightly modified ARM-PCR with three nested multiplex PCR rounds yielded TCR beta libraries. The study ran its first two PCR rounds for around 10 cycles each, using TRBV1-TRBV30 forward primers and a C-beta reverse primer. MiXCR, run by TCRdb on the multiplex PCR reads, gives a single entry per CDR3 protein. The table shows about 54,000 distinct CDR3 sequences, with 70% to 75% occurring only once. The roughly 20-34 mg bulk tissue piece was not sorted before simultaneous RNA and DNA extraction. What was sequenced was liver tumor tissue from sampling region 2. Subset indicated: tumor region T2, inferior pole. The receptors here all came from a man in his forties with primary liver carcinoma and hepatitis B virus infection.

Regarding this clonotype: No conserved phenylalanine or tryptophan ends this CDR3, so it is likely a read error. The chain uses TRBV5-1 and TRBJ2-5; possibly TRBD2 for D (7 bases). Germline V gene sequence: CDR1 SGHRS, CDR2 YFSETQ. The CDR3 covers 15 residues. V lost 4 bases and J lost 4, with 17 bases in between. The CDR3 here is CASSLEGGVSETQYS. The CDR3 DNA is TGCGCCAGCAGCCTGGAAGGGGGGGTGTCAGAGACCCAGTACTCC.

The V call is TRBV6-1, the J call TRBJ2-6, with D unclear. The CDR3 contains 18 residues. Germline values: CDR1 MNHNS, CDR2 SASEGT. Trimming took off 0 bases at V and 4 bases at J, with 16 bases between the two ends. The CDR3 reads CASSEARMEWSGANVLTF. The CDR3 region has the DNA TGTGCCAGCAGTGAAGCTAGGATGGAGTGGTCCGGGGCCAACGTCCTGACTTTC.

J is TRBJ2-7 and V is TRBV6-8, with D maybe TRBD1 (6 bases). The CDR3 is made up of 15 amino acids. Germline CDR1 MNHGY, CDR2 SAAAGT. Trimming removed 7 bases at V and 7 bases at J, with 23 bases between. The CDR3 sequence is CASTWGQVATREQYF. The CDR3 nucleotides read TGTGCCAGCACTTGGGGGCAGGTCGCTACTAGAGAGCAGTACTTC.

The rearrangement links TRBV19 to TRBJ2-7; the match to TRBD2 covers 10 bases. Germline CDR1 and CDR2: LNHDA and SQIVND (reference sequence). The CDR3 extends over 14 amino acids. The ends lost 5 bases at V and 3 bases at J; junction bases unmatched: 4. The CDR3 DNA is TGTGCCAGTAGTCCCGGACTAGCGGACTACGAGCAGTACTTC. Translated: CASSPGLADYEQYF.

Notes on this clonotype: Because it lacks the conserved phenylalanine or tryptophan at the end, this CDR3 is likely a read error. Because the CDR3's place on the DNA is in doubt, the DNA is left out and the CDR3 is given as listed by TCRdb. This chain uses TRBV29-1 with TRBJ2-1; the DNA was not used to check the table's D call, TRBD2. The V gene's germline CDR1 is SQVTM and CDR2 ANQGSEA. The CDR3 region is 15 residues in length, termini included. The chain's CDR3 is CSMGPPSSSYNEQLI.

The chain links TRBV7-8 to TRBJ2-7, with 7 bases identical to TRBD1. CDR1 and CDR2 (germline): SGHVS, FQNEAQ. The CDR3 extends over 14 amino acids. V was clipped by 8 bases and J by 5 bases; unmatched bases: 12. The CDR3 loop reads CASSTLTGYHEQYF. The CDR3 nucleotides read TGTGCCAGCTCAACCCTGACAGGGTACCACGAGCAGTACTTC.

This clonotype was seen just once. One junction end disagrees with the germline gene, perhaps due to a read error. The CDR3 bases are TGTGCCGGCAGCTTAGGGAGGACAGGGAATGGCTACATCTTC. The encoded protein is CAGSLGRTGNGYIF. The chain combines TRBV7-8 with TRBJ1-2; 8 nucleotides match TRBD1. The CDR3 loop spans 14 amino acids. Germline CDR1 and CDR2: SGHVS and FQNEAQ.

This clonotype was found many times. This rearrangement joins TRBV6-5 to TRBJ2-7, with D possibly being TRBD2 (6 bases). Trimming stripped 5 bases from V and 2 bases from J, with 19 bases between. The germline gives CDR1 MNHEY, CDR2 SVGAGI. The CDR3 covers 16 residues. The CDR3 sequence is CASSPWTGDRPYEQYF. The DNA for the CDR3 is TGTGCCAGCAGTCCATGGACGGGGGACCGCCCCTACGAGCAGTACTTC.

The chain combines TRBV2 with TRBJ2-1; 9 bases align to TRBD2. The CDR3 has 16 residues. The V gene's germline CDR1 is SNHLY and CDR2 FYNNEI. This CDR3 reads CTNTARVAGVGNEQFF. DNA of the CDR3: TGTACCAACACGGCTAGGGTAGCGGGAGTAGGCAATGAGCAGTTCTTC.

This sequence joins TRBV6-5 and TRBJ2-3; no definite D call. Germline CDR1 reads MNHEY; CDR2 reads SVGAGI. There are 15 residues in the CDR3. V lost 2 bases and J lost 2, with 11 bases in between. Here the CDR3 DNA reads TGTGCCAGCAGTTACCGTCTAGTGTACACAGATACGCAGTATTTT. This translates into CASSYRLVYTDTQYF.

V and J are TRBV6-5 and TRBJ2-6; a possible D gene is TRBD1 (6 bases). V lost 7 bases and J 2 bases, leaving 21 bases between the germline ends. The CDR3 sequence is 18 residues long. Germline CDR1 reads MNHEY; CDR2 reads SVGAGI. The CDR3 region is CASNLWTVMKAGANVLTF. The CDR3 coding sequence is TGTGCCAGCAATCTTTGGACAGTGATGAAGGCTGGGGCCAACGTCCTGACTTTC.

This clonotype was seen a few times. One base away lies a much larger clone, so this may be a sequencing read error. The chain has TRBV12-3 or TRBV12-4 and TRBJ2-4; 12 positions match TRBD2. CDR3 size: 15 residues. This CDR3 is CVSRGTSGAKNIQYF. The CDR3 DNA sequence: TGTGTCAGCAGGGGGACTAGCGGGGCCAAAAACATTCAGTACTTC.

Points on this clonotype: At one end the junction does not follow the germline gene, possibly because of a read error. This sequence joins TRBV12-3 or TRBV12-4 and TRBJ1-5; D perhaps matches TRBD1 (5 bases). The CDR3 is 14 residues long. The CDR3 loop is CACNLGGVDKPQHF. In nucleotides, the CDR3 is TGTGCCTGCAACCTGGGAGGGGTCGATAAGCCACAGCATTTT.

Notes on this clonotype: One end of the junction does not line up with germline, which may come from a read error. V usage is TRBV11-1 and J usage is TRBJ2-1; D is possibly TRBD2 (6 bases). Germline loops: CDR1 SGHAT, CDR2 FQDESV (reference sequence). The CDR3 is made up of 16 amino acids. The CDR3 DNA reads as TGCGCCAGCAGCTTAGGCCAGGGACTTCCCACGCATGAGCAGTTCTTC. This codes for CASSLGQGLPTHEQFF.

Note on this clonotype: One end of the junction fails to match germline, which may point to a read error. The chain carries TRBV11-3 and TRBJ1-5; the D is unclear. In germline, CDR1 is SGHNT, CDR2 YENEEA. The CDR3 length is 15 residues. The CDR3 here is CASSFQTASNQRRHF. The CDR3 nucleotides are TGCGCCAGCAGCTTCCAGACCGCCAGCAATCAGCGCCGGCATTTT.

To note about this clonotype: Possible read error: a much larger clone is one base away. The CDR3: CAWRERTAEKLFF. As DNA, the CDR3 is TGTGCCTGGAGGGAACGGACAGCCGAAAAACTGTTTTTT. V usage is TRBV30 and J usage is TRBJ1-4, with D possibly being TRBD1 (6 bases). The length of the CDR3 is 13 residues. Germline CDR1 and CDR2: GTSNPN and SVGIG (reference sequence). V was shortened by 3 bases and J by 8 bases, with 13 bases between the two germline ends.

This clonotype was picked up many times. This chain uses TRBV6-6 with TRBJ2-1; D might be TRBD2 (5 bases). Germline CDR1 MNHNY, CDR2 SVGAGI (reference sequence). Trimming took 2 bases from V and 8 from J, leaving 13 bases between them. The CDR3 runs 14 residues. In nucleotides, the CDR3 is TGTGCCAGCAGTTACATCAGCGGTCCGGATGAGCAGTTCTTC. It translates to CASSYISGPDEQFF.

The chain has TRBV13 and TRBJ2-7, with 8 positions matching TRBD1. The CDR3 spans 11 residues. The V gene's germline CDR1 is PRHDT and CDR2 FYEKMQ (reference sequence). CDR3 sequence (DNA): TGTGCTACCAGTCTCGGACAGGGTAGTTACTTC. Translating it yields CATSLGQGSYF. The full variable domain, rest sourced from reference TRBV13 and TRBJ2-7, is AAGVIQSPRHLIKEKRETATLKCYPIPRHDTVYWYQQGPGQDPQFLISFYEKMQSDKGSIPDRFSAQQFSDYHSELNMSSLELGDSALYFCATSLGQGSYFGPGTRLTVT.

Of note for this clonotype: Compared with germline, one end of the junction differs, possibly owing to a read error. The CDR3 DNA reads as TGCGCCAGCAGCCTGACACAGGGAGAAACCGGGGAACTGTTTTTT. Its translation is CASSLTQGETGELFF. V gene TRBV4-1 combines with J gene TRBJ2-2; tentatively, D is TRBD1 (6 bases). The CDR3 covers 15 residues. Germline V gives CDR1 MGHRA, CDR2 YSYEKL.

This chain uses TRBV6-1 with TRBJ1-5; D not certain. Trimming took 11 bases from V and 3 from J, leaving 17 bases between them. CDR1 MNHNS and CDR2 SASEGT come from the germline V gene. This CDR3 contains 14 residues. The DNA of the CDR3 is TGTGCCGGCGAAGAAGGCCTGAACAATCAGCCCCAGCATTTT. This translates into CAGEEGLNNQPQHF.

Comments on this clonotype: A junction end diverges from the germline sequence, so it may reflect a read error. Here the CDR3 reads CASSHPGLARSYNEQFF. The CDR3 DNA reads TGCGCCAGTAGCCACCCCGGACTAGCGAGATCCTACAATGAGCAGTTCTTC. The V call is TRBV4-1, the J call TRBJ2-1, with TRBD2 identical over 9 bases. Germline CDR1 reads MGHRA; CDR2 reads YSYEKL. The CDR3 covers 17 residues.

As to this clonotype: As the CDR3 is not closed by the conserved phenylalanine or tryptophan, this likely results from a read error. The chain has TRBV4-1 and TRBJ2-1, with 11 bases identical to TRBD2. Germline trimming cut 4 bases from V and 3 bases from J; bases unmatched to any gene: 5. The CDR3 runs to 16 residues. Germline V CDR1 and CDR2: MGHRA, YSYEKL. CDR3 nucleotides: TGCGCCAGCAGCCGACGCGGACTAGCGGGCTACAATGAGCAGTTCCTC. It codes for CASSRRGLAGYNEQFL.

The sample holds a few counts of this clonotype. A much larger clone sits a single nucleotide away, making a read error possible. The chain links TRBV28 to TRBJ2-5, with 8 positions matching TRBD2. Looked up from germline, CDR1 is MDHEN and CDR2 is SYDVKM. The CDR3 runs to 12 residues. The CDR3 DNA follows: TGTACCAGCGGGAGCTTGGAAGAGACCCAGTACTTC. Translation: CTSGSLEETQYF.

With respect to this clonotype: The junction differs from germline at one of its ends, possibly a read error. This chain links TRBV4-1 with TRBJ2-1; TRBD2 matches at 9 bases. Germline CDR1 and CDR2: MGHRA and YSYEKL. CDR3 size: 17 residues. CDR3 sequence: CASSQGLAESSYNEKFF. The CDR3 nucleotides read TGCGCCAGCAGCCAAGGACTAGCGGAGAGCTCCTACAATGAGAAGTTCTTC.

Note on this clonotype: Germline and junction disagree at one end, which may indicate a read error. This chain links TRBV4-1 with TRBJ2-1; no clear D. Germline V gene lookup returns CDR1 MGHRA and CDR2 YSYEKL. The CDR3 length is 15 residues. This chain's CDR3 is CASSQDPGSHNEQFF. The CDR3 DNA reads as TGCGCCAGCAGCCAAGATCCCGGCTCACACAATGAGCAATTCTTC.

This clonotype was detected many times. CDR3 sequence: CASSAQGSLQETQYF. The CDR3 region has the DNA TGCGCCAGCAGCGCCCAGGGCTCACTCCAAGAGACCCAGTACTTC. V is TRBV5-1 and J is TRBJ2-5; D possibly corresponds to TRBD1 (5 bases). Per the germline V gene, CDR1 is SGHRS and CDR2 is YFSETQ. This CDR3 region has 15 residues. Trimming stripped 4 bases from V and 1 base from J, with 14 bases between.

A word on this clonotype: Given the absence of the conserved phenylalanine or tryptophan at the CDR3 end, a read error is likely. The chain joins TRBV6-1 to TRBJ2-1, with TRBD2 as a possible D gene (6 bases). Germline V gene sequence: CDR1 MNHNS, CDR2 SASEGT. The V and J ends lost 7 bases and 0 bases respectively, with 13 bases between them. The CDR3 has 15 residues. CDR3 protein: CASKGGDVSYNEQFL. The CDR3 DNA sequence: TGTGCCAGCAAGGGCGGGGACGTCTCCTACAATGAGCAGTTCCTC.

Concerning this clonotype: A much larger clone differs from this one at a single base, so this may be a read error. The genes are TRBV5-1 and TRBJ2-5, with TRBD2 matching over 12 bases. Per the germline V gene, CDR1 is SGHRS and CDR2 is YFSETQ. The length of the CDR3 is 17 residues. Germline trimming cut 7 bases from V and 4 bases from J; bases unmatched to any gene: 14. The CDR3 spells CASSLVVLAGGRETQYF. Here the CDR3 DNA reads TGCGCCAGCTCTCTTGTCGTACTAGCGGGAGGAAGAGAGACCCAGTACTTC.